One sample yielded the 2 T cell receptor beta chains listed below, sequenced in a study of beta chain features in type 1 diabetes. General study results and limits: TCRB CDR3s were moderately but significantly shorter in Type 1 diabetes patients in all four CD4+ subsets.

Expressed TCRB transcripts were sequenced, since all the RNA that had been isolated was reverse transcribed. TCRdb's table, derived via immunoSEQ multiplex PCR, lists solely in-frame clones and lacks some. The sample lists approximately 70,000 clones; just under 50% were seen once. These receptors' antigens are unknown. Sequenced input: central memory CD4+ T cells from blood. The receptors here all came from a man aged 25 to 40 with type 1 diabetes.

Only a few counts were recorded for this clone. This chain links TRBV7-2 with TRBJ2-5; 9 nucleotides align to TRBD1. The V gene's germline CDR1 is SGHTA and CDR2 FQGNSA. The CDR3 is 14 amino acids. The V segment lost 3 bases and the J segment 6 bases; nucleotides outside the gene matches: 5. As DNA, the CDR3 is TGTGCCAGCAGCTTGCCGGGACAGGGAAAGACCCAGTACTTC. This codes for CASSLPGQGKTQYF.

V usage is TRBV6-1 and J usage is TRBJ2-1, with TRBD2 matching over 7 bases. Looked up from germline, CDR1 is MNHNS and CDR2 is SASEGT. J gave up 4 bases and V 7 bases, and 7 bases lay outside the gene matches. This CDR3 is 14 amino acids long. CDR3 bases: TGTGCCAGCAACTGGGCTAGCGGATACAATGAGCAGTTCTTC. This codes for CASNWASGYNEQFF.